This entry lists 27 T cell receptor beta chains sequenced from one sample in a study of shared T cell receptors in the human thymus. Sequencing was performed with immunoSEQ multiplex PCR; in TCRdb, only in-frame clones are kept and a portion is missing. The sample has hundreds of thousands of clones, about four fifths seen once; the top ten hold less than 0.015%. Another study also made use of these data, one on human thymus T cells.

The specimen sequenced was thymocytes. These receptors were obtained from a boy under three years old with a congenital heart defect.

This clone was seen a few times. The rearrangement links TRBV28 to TRBJ2-1, with TRBD2 matching over 7 bases. CDR3 length: 15 amino acids. Looked up from germline, CDR1 is MDHEN and CDR2 is SYDVKM. Losses at the gene ends were 6 bases for V and 5 bases for J; bases not matched to a gene: 10. In nucleotides, the CDR3 is TGTGCCAGCAGACTTACTAGCGTCGGAAACAATGAGCAGTTCTTC. This codes for CASRLTSVGNNEQFF.

J is TRBJ1-4 and V is TRBV5-4; D unresolved. Germline CDR1 and CDR2: SGHNT and YYREEE (reference sequence). The CDR3 runs 15 residues. Trimming took off 1 base at V and 10 bases at J, with 17 bases between the two ends. CDR3: CASSLSRANQAKLFF. The CDR3 DNA reads TGTGCCAGCAGCTTGAGCCGAGCCAATCAGGCAAAACTGTTTTTT.

The V and J genes are TRBV4-3 and TRBJ1-2, with D possibly TRBD1 on 5 matching bases. Trimming cost V 0 bases and J 8 bases, with 19 bases left between them. Germline assignment: CDR1 LGHNA and CDR2 YSLEER. The CDR3 length is 16 residues. CDR3 residues: CASSQDGVREAKGYTF. The DNA for the CDR3 is TGCGCCAGCAGCCAAGATGGGGTCAGGGAGGCTAAGGGCTACACCTTC.

This clone has more than one count but fewer than ten. This chain connects TRBV29-1 to TRBJ1-4, with D perhaps matching TRBD1 (5 bases). The CDR3 is 13 residues long. Per germline, CDR1 SQVTM and CDR2 ANQGSEA. V was pared by 7 bases and J by 4 bases, with 13 bases between. The CDR3 nucleotides read TGCAGCGCCCCGGGGGGTGATAATGAAAAACTGTTTTTT. Protein product: CSAPGGDNEKLFF.

The chain employs TRBV14 and TRBJ2-6; 7 nucleotides agree with TRBD1. The length of the CDR3 is 17 residues. Germline trimming cut 3 bases from V and 3 bases from J; bases unmatched to any gene: 8. Germline loops: CDR1 SGHDN, CDR2 FVKESK. CDR3 loop: CASSHRQGGGGANVLTF. The CDR3 DNA reads as TGTGCCAGCAGCCACAGACAAGGGGGCGGTGGGGCCAACGTCCTGACTTTC.

This clone was observed once. V and J are TRBV6-4 and TRBJ2-1, with D hard to call. The CDR3 consists of 14 residues. V shed 10 bases and J shed 2 bases, with 15 bases lying between them. Germline V gives CDR1 MRHNA, CDR2 SNTAGT. The CDR3 protein is CATYLGTPYNEQFF. The CDR3, as DNA: TGTGCCACCTACCTGGGCACCCCCTACAATGAGCAGTTCTTC.

This rearrangement joins TRBV6-5 to TRBJ1-2, with TRBD1 as a possible D gene (6 bases). CDR1 is MNHEY and CDR2 is SVGAGI in the germline V gene. The CDR3 is 15 amino acids. Deletions cut 3 bases from V and 2 bases from J, with 13 bases between. In DNA, the CDR3 is TGTGCCAGCAGTTATCGGACAGCGGCCAACTATGGCTACACCTTC. Its translation is CASSYRTAANYGYTF.

The CDR3 loop reads CASRAPGLAGSEQFF. The CDR3, as DNA: TGTGCCAGCAGAGCCCCGGGACTAGCGGGGTCCGAGCAGTTCTTC. J is TRBJ2-1 and V is TRBV2, with 13 bases fitting TRBD2. The CDR3 loop spans 15 amino acids. Germline loops: CDR1 SNHLY, CDR2 FYNNEI. V lost 6 bases, J lost 10 bases, and 9 bases stayed unmatched. The full variable domain, with the rest looked up from reference TRBV2 and TRBJ2-1, is EPEVTQTPSHQVTQMGQEVILRCVPISNHLYFYWYRQILGQKVEFLVSFYNNEISEKSEIFDDQFSVERPDGSNFTLKIRSTKLEDSAMYFCASRAPGLAGSEQFFGPGTRLTVL.

V and J are TRBV28 and TRBJ2-7, with a tentative D call TRBD1 (5 bases). Between the trimmed V and J ends, which lost 1 base and 1 base, there was a span of 8 bases. This CDR3 has 14 amino acids. Germline CDR1 is MDHEN and CDR2 is SYDVKM. Here the CDR3 DNA reads TGTGCCAGCAGTTTATTGGACAAGTCCTACGAGCAGTACTTC. Its protein is CASSLLDKSYEQYF.

J is TRBJ2-5 and V is TRBV25-1, with TRBD2 as a possible D gene (5 bases). The CDR3 has 14 amino acids. The V end lost 6 bases, the J end lost 6 bases, and 17 bases lay between the germline ends. Germline V gives CDR1 MGHDK, CDR2 SYGVNS. CDR3 protein: CASSPLVRPKTQYF. CDR3 DNA: TGTGCCAGCAGCCCACTAGTGAGGCCGAAGACCCAGTACTTC.

The J gene is TRBJ2-5, the V gene TRBV2, with 10 positions matching TRBD2. Germline CDR1 reads SNHLY; CDR2 reads FYNNEI. The CDR3 totals 15 residues. V trimming: 7 bases; J trimming: 0 bases; junction bases outside the gene matches: 5. The CDR3 DNA sequence: TGTGCCAGCATAGCGGGAGGCCTGTACCAAGAGACCCAGTACTTC. Residues: CASIAGGLYQETQYF.

The rearrangement links TRBV5-1 to TRBJ2-7; 8 bases are a match to TRBD1. Trimming took 2 bases from V and 5 from J; bases not matched to a gene: 12. Germline V gives CDR1 SGHRS, CDR2 YFSETQ. The CDR3 loop spans 16 amino acids. The CDR3 loop is CASSFRGPTESDEQYF. CDR3 in DNA: TGCGCCAGCAGCTTCAGGGGGCCTACGGAGTCCGACGAGCAGTACTTC.

The DNA of the CDR3 is TGTGCCAGCAGCCCGGCGGGGGAGCAGTACTTC. As protein: CASSPAGEQYF. The chain has TRBV7-2 and TRBJ2-7, with D tentatively TRBD2 (6 bases). The CDR3 is 11 amino acids. V was clipped by 5 bases and J by 7 bases, with 9 bases between them. In germline, CDR1 is SGHTA, CDR2 FQGNSA. The full variable domain, in which reference TRBV7-2 and TRBJ2-7 provide the parts outside the CDR3, is GAGVSQSPSNKVTEKGKDVELRCDPISGHTALYWYRQSLGQGLEFLIYFQGNSAPDKSGLPSDRFSAERTGGSVSTLTIQRTQQEDSAVYLCASSPAGEQYFGPGTRLTVT.

CDR3: CASSPDRGSAAGELFF. The CDR3 nucleotides read TGCGCCAGCAGCCCCGATAGGGGGAGTGCGGCCGGGGAGCTGTTTTTT. V is TRBV5-1 and J is TRBJ2-2; a weak D match, TRBD1 (6 bases). The germline CDR1 and CDR2 sequences are SGHRS and YFSETQ. Trimming took off 4 bases at V and 6 bases at J, with 19 bases between the two ends. This CDR3 is 16 amino acids long.

This clone has more than one count but fewer than ten. The rearrangement joins TRBV10-2 to TRBJ2-5; D possibly corresponds to TRBD1 (6 bases). Trimming took off 5 bases at V and 2 bases at J, with 12 bases between the two ends. CDR3 size: 14 residues. The germline V gene has CDR1 WSHSY and CDR2 SAAADI. The CDR3 loop is CASSHSGVQETQYF. CDR3 bases: TGCGCCAGCAGTCATTCAGGGGTGCAAGAGACCCAGTACTTC.

There are a few counts of this clone. The rearrangement joins TRBV5-1 to TRBJ2-3, with 9 bases that match TRBD1. Germline V gives CDR1 SGHRS, CDR2 YFSETQ. V lost 0 bases, J lost 0 bases, and 11 bases stayed unmatched. This CDR3 is 19 amino acids long. The DNA for the CDR3 is TGCGCCAGCAGCTTGGAGAGACAGGGGGGAGGGTCTAGCACAGATACGCAGTATTTT. Residues: CASSLERQGGGSSTDTQYF. Combining the CDR3 with reference TRBV5-1 and TRBJ2-3 gives the whole variable domain KAGVTQTPRYLIKTRGQQVTLSCSPISGHRSVSWYQQTPGQGLQFLFEYFSETQRNKGNFPGRFSGRQFSNSRSEMNVSTLELGDSALYLCASSLERQGGGSSTDTQYFGPGTRLTVL.

The chain combines TRBV2 with TRBJ1-5, with no clear D. CDR1 and CDR2 from the germline V gene are SNHLY and FYNNEI. Trimming stripped 11 bases from V and 1 base from J, with 9 bases between. CDR3 length: 12 residues. CDR3 nucleotide sequence: TGTGCCGGAGGATTAAGCAATCAGCCCCAGCATTTT. As protein: CAGGLSNQPQHF.

The V gene is TRBV4-1, the J gene TRBJ2-3; maybe TRBD2 (5 bases). The CDR3 runs 12 residues. The germline gives CDR1 MGHRA, CDR2 YSYEKL. Deletions cut 1 base from V and 8 bases from J, with 7 bases between. This CDR3 is CASSQGAGTQYF. CDR3 nucleotide sequence: TGCGCCAGCAGCCAAGGGGCGGGTACGCAGTATTTT.

The V gene is TRBV27, the J gene TRBJ2-2; D is unresolved. V dropped 3 bases and J dropped 1 base, with 3 bases sitting between them. Germline V gives CDR1 MNHEY, CDR2 SMNVEV (reference sequence). The CDR3 contains 13 residues. CDR3: CASSFLNTGELFF. Here the CDR3 DNA reads TGTGCCAGCAGTTTTCTGAACACCGGGGAGCTGTTTTTT.

This clone was observed a handful of times. DNA of the CDR3: TGTGCCTCAGGGGCCCTAGGGAATGGCTACACCTTC. The encoded protein is CASGALGNGYTF. The rearrangement uses TRBV10-3 and TRBJ1-2, with a possible D match to TRBD1 (6 bases). The CDR3 is 12 amino acids. V lost 11 bases and J lost 6, with 16 bases in between. The germline V gene encodes CDR1 ENHRY and CDR2 SYGVKD.

The CDR3 nucleotides are TGTGCCAGCAGTGAAGCGGGGTGGGAGATAGTAGCGCTAGCGAACACAGATACGCAGTATTTT. This gives the protein CASSEAGWEIVALANTDTQYF. The rearrangement uses TRBV6-1 and TRBJ2-3; weak D call: TRBD2 (6 bases). CDR3 size: 21 residues. CDR1 MNHNS and CDR2 SASEGT come from the germline V gene. Deletions cut 0 bases from V and 2 bases from J, with 27 bases between.

Here the CDR3 reads CASSLGLAGQGTDTQYF. CDR3 sequence (DNA): TGTGCCAGCAGCTTGGGCCTAGCGGGACAAGGCACAGATACGCAGTATTTT. V gene TRBV7-8 combines with J gene TRBJ2-3; 9 positions agree with TRBD2. V gave up 3 bases and J gave up 1 base; unmatched junction bases: 8. CDR3 size: 17 residues. CDR1 SGHVS and CDR2 FQNEAQ come from the germline V gene.

This chain links TRBV2 with TRBJ2-1; 14 nucleotides agree with TRBD2. The CDR3 totals 15 residues. V shed 4 bases and J 10 bases; nucleotides not matched to a gene: 6. Germline V gives CDR1 SNHLY, CDR2 FYNNEI. In DNA, the CDR3 is TGTGCCAGCAGTGTAGGGACTAGCGGGAGAGGAGAGCAGTTCTTC. The encoded protein is CASSVGTSGRGEQFF.

The chain recombines TRBV19 with TRBJ1-2; D remains ambiguous. Germline assignment: CDR1 LNHDA and CDR2 SQIVND (reference sequence). The V end was cut by 7 bases, the J end by 8 bases, with 11 bases between. The CDR3 runs 11 residues. CDR3 sequence: CASIWAVGYTF. Here the CDR3 DNA reads TGTGCCAGTATCTGGGCCGTCGGCTACACCTTC. The whole variable domain, filled in from reference TRBV19 and TRBJ1-2, reads DGGITQSPKYLFRKEGQNVTLSCEQNLNHDAMYWYRQDPGQGLRLIYYSQIVNDFQKGDIAEGYSVSREKKESFPLTVTSAQKNPTAFYLCASIWAVGYTFGSGTRLTVV.

CDR3 protein: CASSVRLAAASYNEQFF. The CDR3 DNA sequence: TGTGCCAGTAGTGTCCGACTAGCGGCTGCCTCCTACAATGAGCAGTTCTTC. This sequence joins TRBV19 and TRBJ2-1, with 9 bases lining up with TRBD2. Unmatched junction bases numbered 8, after V lost 5 bases and J lost 0 bases. The CDR3 length is 17 residues. Per germline, CDR1 LNHDA and CDR2 SQIVND (reference sequence). Full variable domain (remainder filled in from reference TRBV19 and TRBJ2-1): DGGITQSPKYLFRKEGQNVTLSCEQNLNHDAMYWYRQDPGQGLRLIYYSQIVNDFQKGDIAEGYSVSREKKESFPLTVTSAQKNPTAFYLCASSVRLAAASYNEQFFGPGTRLTVL.

This clone has more than one count but fewer than ten. CDR3 residues: CASSYSGRARDEQFF. The CDR3 coding sequence is TGTGCCAGCAGCTATAGCGGGAGGGCCAGGGATGAGCAGTTCTTC. The chain combines TRBV14 with TRBJ2-1; 11 nucleotides agree with TRBD2. The trim removed 5 bases at V and 8 bases at J, leaving 8 bases unmatched. This CDR3 has 15 amino acids. Germline values: CDR1 SGHDN, CDR2 FVKESK.

The rearrangement uses TRBV5-1 and TRBJ2-7; 14 nucleotides agree with TRBD2. The V segment lost 2 bases and the J segment 3 bases; nucleotides outside the gene matches: 10. Germline CDR1 reads SGHRS; CDR2 reads YFSETQ. This CDR3 has 18 amino acids. CDR3 coding DNA: TGCGCCAGCAGCTTATCCGGGACTAGCGGGAGTTGCAGCTACGAGCAGTACTTC. Translation gives CASSLSGTSGSCSYEQYF. Complete variable domain (other parts from reference TRBV5-1 and TRBJ2-7): KAGVTQTPRYLIKTRGQQVTLSCSPISGHRSVSWYQQTPGQGLQFLFEYFSETQRNKGNFPGRFSGRQFSNSRSEMNVSTLELGDSALYLCASSLSGTSGSCSYEQYFGPGTRLTVT.